These 12 T cell receptor beta chains came from one sample sequenced in a study of glioma-infiltrating T cells after dendritic cell vaccination. Sequencing was performed with immunoSEQ multiplex PCR; in TCRdb, only in-frame clones are kept and a portion is missing. Among 95,000 to 110,000 clones, 75% to 85% were seen once, and the ten largest hold about an eighth. The sample was blood, taken before dendritic cell vaccination. All receptors derive from a human donor with glioblastoma.

The chain is built from TRBV7-9 and TRBJ1-2, with 7 positions matching TRBD1. The V gene's germline CDR1 is SEHNR and CDR2 FQNEAQ (reference sequence). After removal of 0 bases from V and 5 bases from J, the junction contained 3 bases not matched to a gene. CDR3 length equals 14 residues. The CDR3 region has the DNA TGTGCCAGCAGCTTAGCGGGGACAGAATATGGCTACACCTTC. This gives the protein CASSLAGTEYGYTF.

The chain employs TRBV5-1 and TRBJ2-3; 8 bases match TRBD1. The CDR3 runs 15 residues. V shed 0 bases and J 6 bases; nucleotides not matched to a gene: 6. Germline-derived CDR1 and CDR2 are SGHRS and YFSETQ. The CDR3 coding sequence is TGCGCCAGCAGCTTGGATGGGACAGGACAGGATACGCAGTATTTT. This gives the protein CASSLDGTGQDTQYF.

The chain couples TRBV9 to TRBJ2-1, with no clear D. Looked up from germline, CDR1 is SGDLS and CDR2 is YYNGEE. The CDR3 loop spans 15 amino acids. Trimming cost V 0 bases and J 2 bases, with 9 bases left between them. The CDR3 DNA reads TGTGCCAGCAGCGTAGGTGGTCTAGCCTACAATGAGCAGTTCTTC. It specifies CASSVGGLAYNEQFF.

The chain is built from TRBV30 and TRBJ1-3, with 7 bases lining up with TRBD1. Trimming cost V 5 bases and J 0 bases; bases outside gene matches: 16. The V gene's germline CDR1 is GTSNPN and CDR2 SVGIG (reference sequence). The CDR3 extends over 18 amino acids. The CDR3 DNA is TGTGCCTGGGCTCCGGACAGGCTAGTGCTGAGCTCTGGAAACACCATATATTTT. Its translation: CAWAPDRLVLSSGNTIYF.

This clone was recorded only once. V is TRBV5-1 and J is TRBJ2-1; 9 bases are a match to TRBD2. V gave up 0 bases and J gave up 7 bases; unmatched junction bases: 2. This CDR3 has 14 amino acids. Germline lookup yields CDR1 SGHRS and CDR2 YFSETQ. CDR3 DNA: TGCGCCAGCAGCTTGGGACTAGCGGAGAATGAGCAGTTCTTC. Its translation: CASSLGLAENEQFF.

The V gene is TRBV7-8, the J gene TRBJ2-3; TRBD2 is a possible D gene (5 bases). Germline lookup yields CDR1 SGHVS and CDR2 FQNEAQ. The CDR3 sequence is 17 residues long. V lost 9 bases to trimming and J lost 0 bases, with 22 bases between them. The CDR3 nucleotides are TGTGCCAGTTGTGCGGGCCGCGATATAAAAAGCACAGATACGCAGTATTTT. Residues: CASCAGRDIKSTDTQYF.

Here the CDR3 reads CAISEFMAGSNEKLFF. As DNA, the CDR3 is TGTGCCATCAGTGAGTTTATGGCAGGGTCTAATGAAAAACTGTTTTTT. V usage is TRBV10-3 and J usage is TRBJ1-4, with a tentative D call TRBD1 (5 bases). CDR1 is ENHRY and CDR2 is SYGVKD in the germline V gene. Trimming pared 1 base from V and 3 bases from J, leaving 12 bases between. The length of the CDR3 is 16 residues.

This sequence joins TRBV6-5 and TRBJ2-2, with D unresolved. Per germline, CDR1 MNHEY and CDR2 SVGAGI. The CDR3 contains 13 residues. V lost 5 bases and J 5 bases, leaving 9 bases between the germline ends. Written as DNA, the CDR3 is TGTGCCAGCAGTCCCGGTCGGACCGGGGAGCTGTTTTTT. Encoded protein: CASSPGRTGELFF.

CDR3 amino acids: CASSYGTGGYEQYF. CDR3 bases: TGTGCCAGCAGTTATGGGACAGGGGGCTACGAGCAGTACTTC. The rearrangement links TRBV6-5 to TRBJ2-5; 11 positions agree with TRBD1. Judging by the DNA end, TRBJ2-7 fits better; the J call may be wrong. The CDR3 length is 14 residues. The germline V gene has CDR1 MNHEY and CDR2 SVGAGI.

The sample holds one count of this clone. V usage is TRBV7-9 and J usage is TRBJ1-2, with D maybe TRBD1 (5 bases). CDR3 length equals 16 residues. Trimming took 3 bases from V and 1 from J, leaving 15 bases between them. Germline CDR1 and CDR2: SEHNR and FQNEAQ (reference sequence). CDR3 amino acids: CASSLTLTEDNYGYTF. Here the CDR3 DNA reads TGTGCCAGCAGCTTGACCCTGACAGAAGATAACTATGGCTACACCTTC. The full variable domain, its missing parts supplied by reference TRBV7-9 and TRBJ1-2, is DTGVSQNPRHKITKRGQNVTFRCDPISEHNRLYWYRQTLGQGPEFLTYFQNEAQLEKSRLLSDRFSAERPKGSFSTLEIQRTEQGDSAMYLCASSLTLTEDNYGYTFGSGTRLTVV.

The V call is TRBV5-1, the J call TRBJ2-5; a weak D match, TRBD2 (6 bases). Germline V gene data show CDR1 as SGHRS and CDR2 as YFSETQ. Trimming took off 1 base at V and 5 bases at J, with 9 bases between the two ends. This CDR3 is 13 amino acids long. The CDR3 DNA is TGCGCCAGCAGCTTGAATGGAGGGGAGACCCAGTACTTC. The encoded protein is CASSLNGGETQYF. Based on the CDR3 plus reference TRBV5-1 and TRBJ2-5, the full variable domain is KAGVTQTPRYLIKTRGQQVTLSCSPISGHRSVSWYQQTPGQGLQFLFEYFSETQRNKGNFPGRFSGRQFSNSRSEMNVSTLELGDSALYLCASSLNGGETQYFGPGTRLLVL.

The chain recombines TRBV11-2 with TRBJ1-1; weak D call: TRBD1 (6 bases). Trimming left V 5 bases short and J 4 bases short, with 17 bases between. This CDR3 comprises 15 residues. The germline CDR1 and CDR2 sequences are SGHAT and FQNNGV. CDR3 amino acids: CASSTPQGLPTEAFF. The DNA of the CDR3 is TGTGCCAGCAGCACGCCTCAGGGGCTTCCCACTGAAGCTTTCTTT.